Detailed here is one TCR beta chain. CDR3 length: 16 residues. Germline V gene lookup returns CDR1 SGHTA and CDR2 FQGNSA. Researchers generated cDNA in eight separate reactions per sample. A template switching step added UMIs, each with a 6-nucleotide sample barcode. For each CDR3 protein, TCRdb gives one entry from its re-call of the 5' RACE reads, without DNA. This listing includes over 120,000 distinct CDR3 sequences. This record belongs to a study of monozygotic twins with inflammatory bowel disease. The authors drew over 2 ml of blood from each donor. Sequencing was done on a sample of blood. This TCR was sampled from a human donor with ulcerative colitis or Crohn's disease, or a healthy co-twin of an affected twin (not recorded which). The rearrangement links TRBV7-2 to TRBJ2-4; TCRdb reports TRBD1, a call that lacks DNA to check it against. This CDR3 reads CASSLVGGGAKNIQYF.